Listed here are 15 T cell receptor beta chains from one sample, sequenced in a study of cytomegalovirus exposure and HLA in healthy donors. The primer mix had 60 Vbeta and 13 Jbeta primers. Using immunoSEQ multiplex PCR, the repertoire was profiled, and TCRdb retains in-frame clones only, with some absent. Of 200,000 to 250,000 clones in the sample, roughly 82% were seen once. The specimen sequenced was PBMCs. The receptor set was obtained from a woman aged 40 to 50 in good health and CMV-seropositive.

The V call is TRBV5-1, the J call TRBJ2-7, with 8 positions matching TRBD2. CDR3 size: 17 residues. CDR1 and CDR2 (germline): SGHRS, YFSETQ. Trimming at V came to 4 bases and at J to 0 bases, leaving 12 bases not matched to a gene. Here the CDR3 reads CASSGGGRGVTSYEQYF. CDR3 DNA: TGCGCCAGCAGCGGGGGGGGGCGGGGGGTCACCTCCTACGAGCAGTACTTC.

The rearrangement uses TRBV4-2 and TRBJ2-3, with 11 bases that match TRBD2. J was trimmed by 5 bases and V by 0 bases; bases with no gene match: 7. Germline-derived CDR1 and CDR2 are LGHNA and YNFKEQ. CDR3 length: 17 amino acids. The CDR3 sequence: CASSQDVSGGVVDTQYF. For the CDR3, the DNA is TGTGCCAGCAGCCAAGATGTTAGCGGGGGGGTTGTAGATACGCAGTATTTT.

The rearrangement uses TRBV7-2 and TRBJ2-7, with D maybe TRBD1 (5 bases). The CDR3 consists of 15 residues. Trimming cost V 1 base and J 2 bases, with 12 bases left between them. CDR1 is SGHTA and CDR2 is FQGNSA in the germline V gene. Here the CDR3 reads CASSLVSGKAYEQYF. For the CDR3, the DNA is TGTGCCAGCAGCTTAGTCTCAGGGAAGGCCTACGAGCAGTACTTC.

The rearrangement links TRBV7-8 to TRBJ1-2, with 7 nucleotides matching TRBD1. The V gene end was trimmed by 2 bases and the J gene end by 2 bases; junction bases not matched to a gene: 2. Germline V CDR1 and CDR2: SGHVS, FQNEAQ. The CDR3 runs to 14 residues. The CDR3 sequence: CASSLQGGNYGYTF. The CDR3 bases are TGTGCCAGCAGCTTACAGGGGGGCAACTATGGCTACACCTTC.

This clone appeared a few times. This chain connects TRBV12-5 to TRBJ2-7; 12 bases agree with TRBD2. J gave up 3 bases and V 3 bases, and 9 bases lay outside the gene matches. The length of the CDR3 is 17 residues. The germline CDR1 and CDR2 sequences are LGHNT and FRNRAP. The CDR3 protein is CASGFQTSGRYDYEQYF. The DNA of the CDR3 is TGTGCTAGTGGTTTTCAAACTAGCGGGAGGTACGACTACGAGCAGTACTTC.

The genes are TRBV6-1 and TRBJ1-2; tentative D call: TRBD1 (6 bases). The CDR3 covers 15 residues. The germline V and J ends were trimmed by 1 base and 0 bases, with 9 bases remaining between them. Per the germline V gene, CDR1 is MNHNS and CDR2 is SASEGT. The CDR3 region has the DNA TGTGCCAGCAGTGAAGTGCGGGGGCCTAACTATGGCTACACCTTC. Translation gives CASSEVRGPNYGYTF.

The V and J genes are TRBV30 and TRBJ1-5; TRBD1 might be the D (6 bases). Germline CDR1 is GTSNPN and CDR2 is SVGIG (reference sequence). The CDR3 spans 14 residues. V was trimmed by 2 bases and J by 3 bases, leaving 11 bases between them. DNA of the CDR3: TGTGCCTGGAGTTGGGCAGGGGTCAATCAGCCCCAGCATTTT. Its translation is CAWSWAGVNQPQHF.

The V gene is TRBV30, the J gene TRBJ1-3; D gene ambiguous. The CDR3 sequence is 13 residues long. Germline-derived CDR1 and CDR2 are GTSNPN and SVGIG (reference sequence). The DNA of the CDR3 is TGTGCTGCCCAGTCTGGGAGCCGAAACACCATATATTTT. Protein product: CAAQSGSRNTIYF.

The genes are TRBV7-9 and TRBJ2-7; perhaps TRBD2 as D (7 bases). The CDR3 is made up of 15 amino acids. Germline V CDR1 and CDR2: SEHNR, FQNEAQ (reference sequence). V lost 1 base and J 2 bases, leaving 12 bases between the germline ends. The CDR3 bases are TGTGCCAGCAGCTTAGTGGGGGGGCGAGCCTACGAGCAGTACTTC. Protein sequence: CASSLVGGRAYEQYF.

The chain is built from TRBV29-1 and TRBJ2-2; TRBD2 matches 9 bases. CDR3 length: 14 residues. Losses at the gene ends were 6 bases for V and 7 bases for J; bases not matched to a gene: 9. Per the germline V gene, CDR1 is SQVTM and CDR2 is ANQGSEA. Here the CDR3 DNA reads TGCAGCGTCTATAGCGGGAGTGGGCTCGGGGAGCTGTTTTTT. It is translated as CSVYSGSGLGELFF.

The V gene is TRBV30, the J gene TRBJ2-3; 8 nucleotides line up with TRBD2. With V trimmed by 0 bases and J by 3 bases, 11 bases remained unmatched. CDR1 is GTSNPN, CDR2 SVGIG, per germline (reference sequence). This CDR3 contains 17 residues. In DNA form, the CDR3 reads TGTGCCTGGAGTGTACTTAGGTCTAGCGGGTGGACAGATACGCAGTATTTT. Its translation is CAWSVLRSSGWTDTQYF.

V gene TRBV11-2 combines with J gene TRBJ2-1; 12 bases line up with TRBD2. The germline V gene encodes CDR1 SGHAT and CDR2 FQNNGV. V lost 3 bases and J lost 9; bases outside the gene matches: 6. The CDR3 is made up of 15 amino acids. The CDR3 reads CASSFASGGALEQFF. Here the CDR3 DNA reads TGTGCCAGCAGCTTTGCTAGCGGGGGGGCACTTGAGCAGTTCTTC. Based on the CDR3 plus reference TRBV11-2 and TRBJ2-1, the full variable domain is EAGVAQSPRYKIIEKRQSVAFWCNPISGHATLYWYQQILGQGPKLLIQFQNNGVVDDSQLPKDRFSAERLKGVDSTLKIQPAKLEDSAVYLCASSFASGGALEQFFGPGTRLTVL.

This clone has a single count. The chain links TRBV28 to TRBJ1-5; the D is unclear. Germline CDR1 MDHEN, CDR2 SYDVKM. The CDR3 length is 15 residues. V lost 6 bases and J 2 bases, leaving 14 bases between the germline ends. The CDR3 DNA is TGTGCCAGCAGACCCCCGGGTAACGGCAATCAGCCCCAGCATTTT. Translation: CASRPPGNGNQPQHF.

This chain joins TRBV30 and TRBJ1-2; 7 nucleotides agree with TRBD1. The CDR3 length is 14 residues. Looked up from germline, CDR1 is GTSNPN and CDR2 is SVGIG (reference sequence). Trimming removed 2 bases from V and 8 bases from J; junction bases left unmatched: 11. CDR3 region: CAWSPSTGKGGYTF. CDR3 DNA sequence: TGTGCCTGGAGTCCCTCGACAGGGAAGGGCGGCTACACCTTC.

The chain joins TRBV9 to TRBJ1-1; D is possibly TRBD1 (6 bases). V lost 3 bases to trimming and J lost 6 bases, with 6 bases between them. In germline, CDR1 is SGDLS, CDR2 YYNGEE. CDR3 length: 11 residues. The CDR3 DNA sequence: TGTGCCAGCAGCGGGACAGCTGAAGCTTTCTTT. Amino acid sequence: CASSGTAEAFF.